This T cell receptor (beta chain) was observed in a study of blood T cells in healthy people across ages. Trimming left V 1 base short and J 4 bases short, with 10 bases between. Germline V lookup: CDR1 SEHNR, CDR2 FQNEAQ (reference sequence). This CDR3 region has 14 residues. Through a sample-barcoded 5' primer and a J-beta primer mix, a second PCR was run for 7 to 11 cycles. In TCRdb, the 5' RACE reads were re-called with MiXCR into one record per CDR3 protein. The top ten hold about 42% of the sample, which has more than 700,000 distinct CDR3 sequences, less than 70% seen once. Source material: blood. The receptor was isolated from a man older than 75 in good health. This chain uses TRBV7-9 with TRBJ1-1; D is perhaps TRBD1 (5 bases). The CDR3 coding sequence is TGTGCCAGCAGCTTAGTGTCAGGGTTCACTGAAGCTTTCTTT. It yields the protein CASSLVSGFTEAFF.